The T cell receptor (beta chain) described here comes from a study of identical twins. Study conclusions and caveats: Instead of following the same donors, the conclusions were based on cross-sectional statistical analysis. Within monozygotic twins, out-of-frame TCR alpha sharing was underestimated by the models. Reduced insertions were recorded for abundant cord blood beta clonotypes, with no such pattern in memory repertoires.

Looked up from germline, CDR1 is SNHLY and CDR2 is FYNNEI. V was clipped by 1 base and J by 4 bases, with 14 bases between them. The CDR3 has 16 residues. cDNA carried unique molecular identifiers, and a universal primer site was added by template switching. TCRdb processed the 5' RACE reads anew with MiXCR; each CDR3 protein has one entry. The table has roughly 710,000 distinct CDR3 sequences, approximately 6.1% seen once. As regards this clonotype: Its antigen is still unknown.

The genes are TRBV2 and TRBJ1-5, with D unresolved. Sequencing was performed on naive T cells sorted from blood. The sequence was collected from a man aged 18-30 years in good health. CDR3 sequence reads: CASSEGGRRQNQPQHF. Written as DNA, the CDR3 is TGTGCCAGCAGTGAAGGTGGTAGACGGCAGAATCAGCCCCAGCATTTT.